These T cell receptor beta chains were read from a single sample in a study of blood T cells in healthy people across ages. TCRdb recomputed calls from the 5' RACE reads with MiXCR, one row per CDR3 protein. Of 1.4 million or so distinct CDR3 sequences detected, less than 45% appear once; the ten largest clones hold approximately 4%. The sample was blood. The receptor set was obtained from a woman under 30 in good health. Each CDR3 is given with its conserved first and last residue. A row's size may be missing; if present it is once, few, many or a size class.

TRBV12-3/TRBV12-4	TRBJ1-1	few	CASTLAGNTEAFF
TRBV28	TRBJ2-7	many	CASSLIGASYEQYF
TRBV7-2	TRBJ2-2	-	CASSLVFTQAGELFF
TRBV19	TRBJ1-5	-	CASSPGQGLNQPQHF
TRBV14	TRBJ2-5	-	CASSRWSETQYF
TRBV6-2/TRBV6-3	TRBJ2-5	many	CASSLQGSQETQYF
TRBV6-5	TRBJ2-5	-	CASSPGPIQETQYF
TRBV15	TRBJ1-2	-	CATSRDLGQGGGYTF
TRBV6-2/TRBV6-3	TRBJ2-7	few	CASSPPPTYEQYF
TRBV7-2	TRBJ2-2	-	CASSPGGSTTGELFF
TRBV4-2	TRBJ2-5	-	CASSQDGLTGVETQYF
TRBV6-2/TRBV6-3	TRBJ2-7	-	CASSYARGESYEQYF
TRBV3-1	TRBJ1-2	few	CASSQDLQEVHGYTF
TRBV5-1	TRBJ2-2	-	CASSLARGITGELFF
TRBV27	TRBJ2-1	few	CASSLLVSSGKAEQFF
TRBV25-1	TRBJ1-4	-	CASSGTGEEKLFF
TRBV28	TRBJ2-5	-	CASSVFPRETQYF
TRBV4-2	TRBJ1-2	-	CASSQDFQGVYGYTF
TRBV7-2	TRBJ2-1	-	CASSFRHQPPYNEQFF
TRBV10-3	-	few	CAISEVVARETQYF
TRBV6-5	TRBJ2-3	many	CASSQPQGADTQYF
TRBV18	TRBJ2-5	-	CASSPQISREAETQYF